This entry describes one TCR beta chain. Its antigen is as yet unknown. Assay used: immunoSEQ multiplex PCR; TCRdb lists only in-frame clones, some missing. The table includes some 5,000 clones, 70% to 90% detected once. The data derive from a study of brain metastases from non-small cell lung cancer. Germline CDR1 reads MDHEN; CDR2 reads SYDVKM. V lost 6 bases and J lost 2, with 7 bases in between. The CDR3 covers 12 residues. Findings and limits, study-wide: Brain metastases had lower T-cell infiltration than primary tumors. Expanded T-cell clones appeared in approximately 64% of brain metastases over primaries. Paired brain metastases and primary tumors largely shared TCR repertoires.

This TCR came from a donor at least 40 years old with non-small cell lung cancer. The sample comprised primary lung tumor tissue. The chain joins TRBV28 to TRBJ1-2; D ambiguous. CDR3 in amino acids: CASRGLNYGYTF. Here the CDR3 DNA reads TGTGCCAGCAGGGGCCTGAACTATGGCTACACCTTC.